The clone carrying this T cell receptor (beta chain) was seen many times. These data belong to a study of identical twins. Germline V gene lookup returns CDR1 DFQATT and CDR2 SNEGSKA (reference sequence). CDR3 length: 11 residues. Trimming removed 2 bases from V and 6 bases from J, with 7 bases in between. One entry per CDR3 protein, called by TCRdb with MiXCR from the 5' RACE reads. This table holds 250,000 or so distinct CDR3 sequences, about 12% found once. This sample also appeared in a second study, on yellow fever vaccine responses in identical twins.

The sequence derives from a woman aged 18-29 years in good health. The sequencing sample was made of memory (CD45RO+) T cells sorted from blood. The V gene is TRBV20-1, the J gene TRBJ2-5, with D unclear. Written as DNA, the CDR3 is TGCAGTGCTAGACCCGTGCAGACCCAGTACTTC. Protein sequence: CSARPVQTQYF.